This T cell receptor (beta chain) came from a study of early T cells in non-severe SARS-CoV-2 infection. About the study: The chains were unpaired, and the sequenced material was bulk RNA from unsorted whole blood.

Tagging with unique molecular identifiers was applied to individual cDNA molecules. Via MiXCR, TCRdb re-called the 5' RACE reads, giving one row per CDR3 protein. The table records approximately 44,000 distinct CDR3 sequences, 9.5% to 15% of them present only once. The table lists this clonotype with a few counts. CDR1 SGHAT and CDR2 FQNNGV come from the germline V gene. The V end was cut by 1 base, the J end by 1 base, with 10 bases between. This CDR3 has 15 amino acids. This chain connects TRBV11-2 to TRBJ1-2; perhaps TRBD1 as D (6 bases). Sample: whole blood. This receptor was obtained from an adult who was a healthcare worker with PCR-confirmed SARS-CoV-2 infection or an uninfected control (not recorded which). CDR3 DNA: TGTGCCAGCAGCTTAGTGGCAGGGGATAACTATGGCTACACCTTC. Its protein is CASSLVAGDNYGYTF.